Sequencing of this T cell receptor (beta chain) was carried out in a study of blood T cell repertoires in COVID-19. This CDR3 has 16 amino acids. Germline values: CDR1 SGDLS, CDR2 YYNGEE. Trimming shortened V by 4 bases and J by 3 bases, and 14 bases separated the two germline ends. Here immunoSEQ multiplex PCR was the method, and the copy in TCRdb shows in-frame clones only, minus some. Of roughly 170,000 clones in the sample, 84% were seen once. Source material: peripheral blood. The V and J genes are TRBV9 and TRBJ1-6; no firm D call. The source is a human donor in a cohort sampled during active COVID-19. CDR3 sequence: CASSPREGFYNSPLHF. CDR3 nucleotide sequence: TGTGCCAGCAGCCCTAGGGAGGGTTTCTATAATTCACCCCTCCACTTT.